Listed below are T cell receptor beta chains from one sample, sequenced in a study of beta chain features in type 1 diabetes. Using immunoSEQ multiplex PCR, the repertoire was profiled, and TCRdb retains in-frame clones only, with some absent. The sample has 95,000 to 150,000 clones, around 17% seen once; the top ten hold less than 3%. Sequencing input: central memory CD4+ T cells from blood. These receptors were collected from a man aged 30 to 45 with type 1 diabetes. CDR3s include the opening cysteine and the closing phenylalanine or tryptophan. D genes are given only for firm matches. Size is stated for part of the rows, as once, few or many counts, or as a class when the clone is expanded.

>TRBD2|.|TRBJ2-1|TRBV6-5
TGTGCCAGCACGGGAAGCGGGGATGAGCAGTTCTTC
CASTGSGDEQFF
>.|few|TRBJ2-5|TRBV27
TGTGCCAGCAGTTCCTTAACGCGCCAAGAGACCCAGTACTTC
CASSSLTRQETQYF
>TRBD1|many|TRBJ2-2|TRBV5-1
TGCGCCAGCAGCGTGGGACAGCTGAACACCGGGGAGCTGTTTTTT
CASSVGQLNTGELFF
>TRBD1|.|TRBJ1-2|TRBV9
TGTGCCAGCAGCGCGGGACAGACCTACTATGGCTACACCTTC
CASSAGQTYYGYTF
>.|.|TRBJ1-1|TRBV13
TGTGCCAGCAGCTTAGGCCCTCTGAGGGGATCGAACACTGAAGCTTTCTTT
CASSLGPLRGSNTEAFF
>.|few|TRBJ2-5|TRBV11-2
TGTGCCAGCAGCTCGGGGGAGACCCAGTACTTC
CASSSGETQYF
>.|few|TRBJ1-2|TRBV6-5
TGTGCCAGCCGCCTACAGGGAGACTATGGCTACACCTTC
CASRLQGDYGYTF
>TRBD1|.|TRBJ1-2|TRBV5-1
TGCGCCAGCAGCCCTTCGACAGGGAACGGCTACACCTTC
CASSPSTGNGYTF
>.|few|TRBJ1-1|TRBV7-2
TGTGCCAGCAGCCCCGGGGGGGGATATGCCACTGAAGCTTTCTTT
CASSPGGGYATEAFF
>.|few|TRBJ2-7|TRBV7-2
TGTGCCAGCAGCTTACAGGATTCTTTAGGCGAGCAGTACTTC
CASSLQDSLGEQYF
>.|.|TRBJ2-7|TRBV9
TGTGCCAGCAGCGTAGAACAGGTAGCACACGAGCAGTACTTC
CASSVEQVAHEQYF
>.|few|TRBJ1-2|TRBV5-1
TGCGCCAGCAGTCTAGACAGCTCCTATGGCTACACCTTC
CASSLDSSYGYTF
>.|few|TRBJ2-7|TRBV15
TGTGCCACCAGCAGAGATTCAGCAGGGGCCTACGAGCAGTACTTC
CATSRDSAGAYEQYF
>TRBD1|few|TRBJ1-2|TRBV4-2
TGTGCCAGCAGCCCGACACCCGACAGGGCGGATGGCTACACCTTC
CASSPTPDRADGYTF
>.|.|TRBJ2-1|TRBV7-2
TGTGCCAGCAGCTTAGTCTCCGGGACTGTGTACAATGAGCAGTTCTTC
CASSLVSGTVYNEQFF
>.|few|TRBJ2-3|TRBV7-6
TGTGCCAGCAGCTTCTTATCTAGGGGTAGAACAGATACGCAGTATTTT
CASSFLSRGRTDTQYF
>.|few|TRBJ2-7|TRBV7-2
TGTGCCAGCGGACGACAGTACGAGCAGTACTTC
CASGRQYEQYF
>.|few|TRBJ2-3|TRBV2
TGTGCCAGCAGTGAGGGCACATTCACAGATACGCAGTATTTT
CASSEGTFTDTQYF
>.|.|TRBJ2-5|TRBV11-1
TGTGCCCTCACCCTTTGCAGGGTGGAGACCCAGTACTTC
CALTLCRVETQYF
>.|few|TRBJ2-5|TRBV28
TGTGCCAGCAGTTGGCATACCGCTCAAGAGACCCAGTACTTC
CASSWHTAQETQYF
>TRBD2|.|TRBJ2-7|TRBV9
TGTGCCAGCAGCGTAGGGGGGACTAGCGGGTATACCTACGAGCAGTACTTC
CASSVGGTSGYTYEQYF
>TRBD2|few|TRBJ2-5|TRBV7-2
TGTGCCAGCAGCCCGGGACTAGCGGTGGAGACCCAGTACTTC
CASSPGLAVETQYF
>.|few|TRBJ2-5|TRBV7-9
TGTGCCAGCAGCTTAAGCCGGACATCGCGGGAAGAGACCCAGTACTTC
CASSLSRTSREETQYF
>TRBD1|few|TRBJ1-6|TRBV10-3
TGTGCCATCAGGATGGACAGGTCACCCCTCCACTTT
CAIRMDRSPLHF
>TRBD1|many|TRBJ1-6|TRBV9
TGTGCCAGCAGCGTAGGGGCAGGACAGGGTGATTCACCCCTCCACTTT
CASSVGAGQGDSPLHF
>.|.|TRBJ2-7|TRBV30
TGTGCCTGGAGTACAGGAGGTCCCTACGAGCAGTACTTC
CAWSTGGPYEQYF
>.|.|TRBJ2-1|TRBV7-2
TGTGCCAGCAGCCCATTCGGGGAATACAATGAGCAGTTCTTC
CASSPFGEYNEQFF
>.|few|TRBJ1-6|TRBV7-2
TGTGCCAGCAGCCCCCTGGTGGGGGGGGATTCACCCCTCCACTTT
CASSPLVGGDSPLHF
>.|.|TRBJ1-5|TRBV9
TGTGCCAGCAGCGTAGCTGGGCATAGCAATCAGCCCCAGCATTTT
CASSVAGHSNQPQHF
>.|.|TRBJ2-3|TRBV9
TGTGCCAGCAGCGTAGAGGCTAGCACAGATACGCAGTATTTT
CASSVEASTDTQYF
>.|.|TRBJ2-3|TRBV19
TGTGCCAGTAGTCTCCGGACCAGAGATACGCAGTATTTT
CASSLRTRDTQYF
>.|many|TRBJ2-2|TRBV20-1
TGCAGTGCGCAGAAGGCCGGGGAGCTGTTTTTT
CSAQKAGELFF
>.|.|TRBJ2-6|TRBV18
TGTGCCAGCTCACCAGGGGAAAGTGGGTCCAACGTCCTGACTTTC
CASSPGESGSNVLTF
>.|few|TRBJ1-2|TRBV7-9
TGTGCCAGCAGCTTAGAACAGGGAAAATCCTATGGCTACACCTTC
CASSLEQGKSYGYTF
>TRBD1|few|TRBJ2-1|TRBV5-1
TGCGCCAGCAGCAGGGGACAGTCTGACAATGAGCAGTTCTTC
CASSRGQSDNEQFF
>.|.|TRBJ1-2|TRBV11-2
TGTGCCAGCAGCTTAGGAGCAGCGTCATTTAACTATGGCTACACCTTC
CASSLGAASFNYGYTF